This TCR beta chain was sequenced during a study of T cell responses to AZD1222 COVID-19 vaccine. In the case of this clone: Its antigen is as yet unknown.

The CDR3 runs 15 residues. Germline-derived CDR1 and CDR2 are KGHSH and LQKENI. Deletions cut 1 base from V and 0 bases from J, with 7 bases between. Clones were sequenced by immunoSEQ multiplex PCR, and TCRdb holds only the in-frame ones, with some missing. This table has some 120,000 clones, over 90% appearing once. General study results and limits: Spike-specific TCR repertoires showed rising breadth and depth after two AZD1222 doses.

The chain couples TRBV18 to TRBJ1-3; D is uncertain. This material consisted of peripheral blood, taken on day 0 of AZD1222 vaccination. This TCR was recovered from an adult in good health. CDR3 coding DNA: TGTGCCAGCTCACCACAACGGAGCTCTGGAAACACCATATATTTT. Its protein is CASSPQRSSGNTIYF.